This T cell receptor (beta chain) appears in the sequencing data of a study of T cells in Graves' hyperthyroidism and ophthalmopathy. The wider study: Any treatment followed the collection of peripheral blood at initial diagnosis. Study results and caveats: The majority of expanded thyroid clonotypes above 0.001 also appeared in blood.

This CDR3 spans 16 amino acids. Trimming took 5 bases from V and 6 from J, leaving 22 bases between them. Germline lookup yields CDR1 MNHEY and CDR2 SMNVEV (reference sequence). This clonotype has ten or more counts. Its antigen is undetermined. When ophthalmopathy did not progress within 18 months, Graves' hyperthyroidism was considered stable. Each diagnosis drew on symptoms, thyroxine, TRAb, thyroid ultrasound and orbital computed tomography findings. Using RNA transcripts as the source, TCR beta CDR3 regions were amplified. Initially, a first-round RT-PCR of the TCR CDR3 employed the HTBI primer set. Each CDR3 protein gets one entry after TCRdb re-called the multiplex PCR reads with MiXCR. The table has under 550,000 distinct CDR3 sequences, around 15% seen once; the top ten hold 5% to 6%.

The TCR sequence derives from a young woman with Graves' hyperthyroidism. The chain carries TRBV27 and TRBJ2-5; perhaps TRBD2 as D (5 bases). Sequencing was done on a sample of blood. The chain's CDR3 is CASSPLPERAGKTQYF. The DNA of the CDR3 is TGTGCCAGCAGTCCACTCCCCGAGAGGGCGGGTAAGACCCAGTACTTC.